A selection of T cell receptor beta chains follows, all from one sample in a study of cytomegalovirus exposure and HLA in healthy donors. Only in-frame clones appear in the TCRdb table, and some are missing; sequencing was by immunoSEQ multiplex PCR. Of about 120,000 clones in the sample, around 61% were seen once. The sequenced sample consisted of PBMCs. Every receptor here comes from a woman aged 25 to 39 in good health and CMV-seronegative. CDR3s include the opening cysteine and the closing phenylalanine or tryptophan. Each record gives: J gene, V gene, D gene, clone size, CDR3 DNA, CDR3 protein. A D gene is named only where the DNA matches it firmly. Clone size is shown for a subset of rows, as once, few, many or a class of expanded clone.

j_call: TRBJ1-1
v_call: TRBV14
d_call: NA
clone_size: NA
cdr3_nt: TGTGCCAGCAGCCAAGAGACACCGAACACTGAAGCTTTCTTT
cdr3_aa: CASSQETPNTEAFF

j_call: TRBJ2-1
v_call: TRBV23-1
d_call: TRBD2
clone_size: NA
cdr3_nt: TGCGCCAGCAGTCAATCGGGGACGGTAGCGGGGAGCTCCTACAATGAGCAGTTCTTC
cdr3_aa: CASSQSGTVAGSSYNEQFF

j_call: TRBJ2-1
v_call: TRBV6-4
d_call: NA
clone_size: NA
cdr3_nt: TGTGCCAGCAGTGTCGGAGGGGGGGACTCCTACAATGAGCAGTTCTTC
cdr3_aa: CASSVGGGDSYNEQFF

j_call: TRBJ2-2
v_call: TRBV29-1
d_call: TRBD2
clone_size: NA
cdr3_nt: TGCAGCGCTGGACTAGCGGCAAACACCGGGGAGCTGTTTTTT
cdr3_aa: CSAGLAANTGELFF

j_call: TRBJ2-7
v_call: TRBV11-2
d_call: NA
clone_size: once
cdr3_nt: TGTGCCAGCAGCTTAGATATCGTCAGGGGCGAGCAGTACTTC
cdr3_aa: CASSLDIVRGEQYF

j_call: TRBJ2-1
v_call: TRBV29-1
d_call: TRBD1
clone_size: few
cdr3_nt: TGCAGCGTTGAAGCTCCGGGCAGGGGGCGCGGCTACAATGAGCAGTTCTTC
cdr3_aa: CSVEAPGRGRGYNEQFF

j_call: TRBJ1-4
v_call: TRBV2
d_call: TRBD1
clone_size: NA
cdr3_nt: TGTGCCAGCAGTGAAACCGGGACAGTTGATGAAAAACTGTTTTTT
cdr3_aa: CASSETGTVDEKLFF

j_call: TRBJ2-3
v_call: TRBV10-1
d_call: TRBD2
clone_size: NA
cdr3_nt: TGCGCCAGCAGTCCCCTAGCGGCAGATACGCAGTATTTT
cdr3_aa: CASSPLAADTQYF

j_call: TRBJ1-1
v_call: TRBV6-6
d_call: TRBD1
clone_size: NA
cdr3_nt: TGTGCCAGCAGAACGGGACAGGACACTGAAGCTTTCTTT
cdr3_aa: CASRTGQDTEAFF

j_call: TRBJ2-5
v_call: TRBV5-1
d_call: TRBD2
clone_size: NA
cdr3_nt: TGCGCCAGCAGCTTGAATCGGGGGGGCCAAGAGACCCAGTACTTC
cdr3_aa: CASSLNRGGQETQYF

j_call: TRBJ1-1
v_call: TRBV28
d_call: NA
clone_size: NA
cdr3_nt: TGTGCCAGCAGTTTAAGGGGGGGAATCGGGAACACTGAAGCTTTCTTT
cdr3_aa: CASSLRGGIGNTEAFF

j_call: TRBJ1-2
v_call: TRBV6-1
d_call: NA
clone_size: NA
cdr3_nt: TGTGCCACCAGACAGGATCTCAATCGCAGTGGCTACACCTTC
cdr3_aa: CATRQDLNRSGYTF

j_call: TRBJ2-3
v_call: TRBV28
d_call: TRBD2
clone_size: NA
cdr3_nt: TGTGCCAGCAAAAATAGCGGGGCTAGCACAGATACGCAGTATTTT
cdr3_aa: CASKNSGASTDTQYF

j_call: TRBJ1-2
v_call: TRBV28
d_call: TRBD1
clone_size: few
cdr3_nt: TGTGCCAGCGGACAGGGGAACTATGGCTACACCTTC
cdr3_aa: CASGQGNYGYTF

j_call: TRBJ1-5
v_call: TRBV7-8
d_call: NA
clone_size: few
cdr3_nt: TGTGCCAGCAGCTCCGGCGGTGCTGAGGTGAAGCCCCAGCATTTT
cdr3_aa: CASSSGGAEVKPQHF

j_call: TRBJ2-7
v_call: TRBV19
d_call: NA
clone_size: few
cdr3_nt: TGTGCCAGTAGTATAGGGGAGATCTACGAGCAGTACTTC
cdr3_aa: CASSIGEIYEQYF

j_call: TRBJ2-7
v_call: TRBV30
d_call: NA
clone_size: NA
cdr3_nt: TGTGCCTGGAGTGCCCATCAGTTCGTGCAGTACTTC
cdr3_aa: CAWSAHQFVQYF

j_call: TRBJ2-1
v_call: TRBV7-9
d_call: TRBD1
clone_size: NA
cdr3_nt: TGTGCCAGCAGCTCCAGGGGGAGCCATGAGCAGTTCTTC
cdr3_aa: CASSSRGSHEQFF

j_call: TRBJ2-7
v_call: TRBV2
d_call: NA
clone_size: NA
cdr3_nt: TGTGCCAGCTCAGGGGCCAGCTCCTACGAGCAGTACTTC
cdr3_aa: CASSGASSYEQYF

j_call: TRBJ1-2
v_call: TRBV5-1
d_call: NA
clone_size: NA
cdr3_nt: TGCGCCAGCAGCTTGGGTGGACAGCCTAACTATGGCTACACCTTC
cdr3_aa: CASSLGGQPNYGYTF

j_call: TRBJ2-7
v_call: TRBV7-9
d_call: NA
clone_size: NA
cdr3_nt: TGTGCCAGCAGCTCGGAGGGTGGGACCGAGCAGTACTTC
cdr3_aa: CASSSEGGTEQYF

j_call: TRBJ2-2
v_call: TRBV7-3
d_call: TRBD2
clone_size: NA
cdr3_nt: TGTGCCAGCAGCCCACGGGGGGGGCGCGTCGGGGAGCTGTTTTTT
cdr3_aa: CASSPRGGRVGELFF

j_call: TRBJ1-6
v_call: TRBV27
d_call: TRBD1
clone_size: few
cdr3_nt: TGTGCCAGCAGTTCCGACAGGGTCTCACCCCTCCACTTT
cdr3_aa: CASSSDRVSPLHF

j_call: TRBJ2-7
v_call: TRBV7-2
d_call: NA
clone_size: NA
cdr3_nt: TGTGCCACCCAATCCCCAAACCGGAGGGGTGGTGGATACGAGCAGTACTTC
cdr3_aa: CATQSPNRRGGGYEQYF

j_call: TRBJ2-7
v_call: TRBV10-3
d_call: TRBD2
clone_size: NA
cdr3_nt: TGTGCCATCAGTGGGACTAGCGGTACCTACGAGCAGTACTTC
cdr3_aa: CAISGTSGTYEQYF

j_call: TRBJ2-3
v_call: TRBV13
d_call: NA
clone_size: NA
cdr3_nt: TGTGCCAGCAGCGTCCGGGACTCGGATTATACGCAGTATTTT
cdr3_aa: CASSVRDSDYTQYF

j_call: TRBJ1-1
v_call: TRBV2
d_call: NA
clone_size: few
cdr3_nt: TGTGCCAGCAGGGGGGCTGCCGCCATGAACACTGAAGCTTTCTTT
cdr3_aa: CASRGAAAMNTEAFF

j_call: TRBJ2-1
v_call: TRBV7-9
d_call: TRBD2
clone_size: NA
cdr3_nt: TGTGCCAGCAGCTTAGCTAACGGACTAGCGGGAGGTTCGAATGAGCAGTTCTTC
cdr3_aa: CASSLANGLAGGSNEQFF

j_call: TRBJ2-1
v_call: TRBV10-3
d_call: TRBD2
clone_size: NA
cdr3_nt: TGTGCCATCAACGGGGAGGGGAATGAGCAGTTCTTC
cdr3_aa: CAINGEGNEQFF

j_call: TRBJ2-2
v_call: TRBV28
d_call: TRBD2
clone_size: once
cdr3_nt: TGTGCCAGCAGTCGACTAGCGGGATACACCGGGGAGCTGTTTTTT
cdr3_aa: CASSRLAGYTGELFF

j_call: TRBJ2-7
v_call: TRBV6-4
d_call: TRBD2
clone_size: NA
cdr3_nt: TGTGCCAGCACTGATTCTTACGGGAGGGGAACCTACGAGCAGTACTTC
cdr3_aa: CASTDSYGRGTYEQYF

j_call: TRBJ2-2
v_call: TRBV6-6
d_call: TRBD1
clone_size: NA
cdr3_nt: TGTGCCAGCAATGACCGGGACAGGGGGACCGGGGAGCTGTTTTTT
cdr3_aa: CASNDRDRGTGELFF

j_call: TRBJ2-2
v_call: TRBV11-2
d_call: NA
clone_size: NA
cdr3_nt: TGTGCCAGCAGCTTAGACCTAGGCCTTGACGGGGAGCTGTTTTTT
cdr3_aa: CASSLDLGLDGELFF

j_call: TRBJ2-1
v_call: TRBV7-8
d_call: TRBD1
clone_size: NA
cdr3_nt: TGTGCCAGCAGCAGGCTACAGGGGCTCGAGCAGTTCTTC
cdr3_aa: CASSRLQGLEQFF

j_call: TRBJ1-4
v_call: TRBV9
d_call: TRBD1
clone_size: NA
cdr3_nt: TGTGCCAGCACCAAAACAGGGGCGGGATGGGAAAAACTGTTTTTT
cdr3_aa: CASTKTGAGWEKLFF

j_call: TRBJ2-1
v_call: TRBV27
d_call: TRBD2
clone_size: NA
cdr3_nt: TGTGCCAGCAGTCGGGCTAGCGGGAGGGCCACTTACTACAATGAGCAGTTCTTC
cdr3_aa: CASSRASGRATYYNEQFF

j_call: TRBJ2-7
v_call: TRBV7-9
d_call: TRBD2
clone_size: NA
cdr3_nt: TGTGCCAGCACCCGAGCGGGGGAGCAGTACTTC
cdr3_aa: CASTRAGEQYF

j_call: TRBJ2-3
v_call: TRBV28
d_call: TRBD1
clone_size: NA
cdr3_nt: TGTGCCAGCACGTCCGGGACAGGCACAGATACGCAGTATTTT
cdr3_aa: CASTSGTGTDTQYF

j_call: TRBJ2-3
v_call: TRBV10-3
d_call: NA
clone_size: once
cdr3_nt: TGTGCCATCAGTTTCCCTGGGGGACTGCTTGAGGATACGCAGTATTTT
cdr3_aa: CAISFPGGLLEDTQYF

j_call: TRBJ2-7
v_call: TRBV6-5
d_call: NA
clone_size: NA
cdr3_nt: TGTGCCAGCAGTTACTCTGGTAGCGGAGCCTACGAGCAGTACTTC
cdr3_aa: CASSYSGSGAYEQYF

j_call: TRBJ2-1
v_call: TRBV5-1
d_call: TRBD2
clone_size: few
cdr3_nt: TGCGCCAGCAGCCGGACTAGCGGGAGGCTCACCTACAATGAGCAGTTCTTC
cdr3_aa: CASSRTSGRLTYNEQFF

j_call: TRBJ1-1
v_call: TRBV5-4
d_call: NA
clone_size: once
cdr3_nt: TGTGCCAGCAGCTCTTGGCCAGTGAACACTGAAGCTTTCTTT
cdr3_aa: CASSSWPVNTEAFF

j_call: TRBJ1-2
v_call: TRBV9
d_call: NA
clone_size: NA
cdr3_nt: TGTGCCAGCAGCGTAGCAGGGATCTATGGCTACACCTTC
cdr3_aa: CASSVAGIYGYTF

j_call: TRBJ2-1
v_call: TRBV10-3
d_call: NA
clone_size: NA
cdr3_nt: TGTGCCATCAGTTATCGACAGAGCTCCTACAATGAGCAGTTCTTC
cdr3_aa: CAISYRQSSYNEQFF

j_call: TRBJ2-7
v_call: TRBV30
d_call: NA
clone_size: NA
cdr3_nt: TGTGCCTGGACTCCTCGGGTGCTACCTAGCTCCTACGAGCAGTACTTC
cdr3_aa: CAWTPRVLPSSYEQYF

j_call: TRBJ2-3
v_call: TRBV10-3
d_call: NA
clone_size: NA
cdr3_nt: TGTGCCATCAGTGGGGGCAGCTCTAGCACAGATACGCAGTATTTT
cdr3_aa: CAISGGSSSTDTQYF

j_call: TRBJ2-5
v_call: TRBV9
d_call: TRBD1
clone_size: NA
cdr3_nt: TGTGCCAGCAGCGTAGGGGGACAGGGGGCGGGAGAGACCCAGTACTTC
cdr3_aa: CASSVGGQGAGETQYF

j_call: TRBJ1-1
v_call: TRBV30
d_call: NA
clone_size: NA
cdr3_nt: TGTGCCTGGAAGACTGCTCACACTGAAGCTTTCTTT
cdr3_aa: CAWKTAHTEAFF

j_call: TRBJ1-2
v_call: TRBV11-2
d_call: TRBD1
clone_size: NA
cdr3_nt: TGTGCCAGCAGCTTAAATCCTGCAGGGGGTGCACGGTATGGCTACACCTTC
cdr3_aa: CASSLNPAGGARYGYTF

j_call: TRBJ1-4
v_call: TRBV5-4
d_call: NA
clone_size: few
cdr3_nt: TGTGCCAGCAGCACACAGGGTACTAATGAAAAACTGTTTTTT
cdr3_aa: CASSTQGTNEKLFF

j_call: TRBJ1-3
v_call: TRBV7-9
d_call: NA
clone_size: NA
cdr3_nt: TGTGCCAGCAGCCTCAAACAGACAGGCTCTGGAAACACCATATATTTT
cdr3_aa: CASSLKQTGSGNTIYF

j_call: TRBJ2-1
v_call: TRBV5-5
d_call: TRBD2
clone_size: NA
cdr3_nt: TGTGCCAGCAGCTTGGGACTAGCGGACTCCTACAATGAGCAGTTCTTC
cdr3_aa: CASSLGLADSYNEQFF

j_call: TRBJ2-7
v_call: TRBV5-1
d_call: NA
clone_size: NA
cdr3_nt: TGCGCCAGCAGCTTTGGACAGAACTACGAGCAGTACTTC
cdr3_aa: CASSFGQNYEQYF